Detailed here is one T cell receptor beta chain. The sample originates from a study of blood T cell repertoires in COVID-19. Clones were sequenced by immunoSEQ multiplex PCR, and TCRdb holds only the in-frame ones, with some missing. Found here are 110,000 or so clones, 85% of them singletons; the top ten hold 3% to 4%. The CDR3 is made up of 15 amino acids. CDR1 MDHEN and CDR2 SYDVKM come from the germline V gene. V gave up 6 bases and J gave up 3 bases; unmatched junction bases: 10. The TCR originated in a man aged 55 to 70 with acute or convalescent COVID-19. The V call is TRBV28, the J call TRBJ1-1; 7 nucleotides line up with TRBD1. Sequencing input: peripheral blood. This chain's CDR3 is CASRTRGQGDTEAFF. CDR3 nucleotides: TGTGCCAGCAGGACGAGGGGGCAGGGGGACACTGAAGCTTTCTTT. The entire variable domain, with the rest obtained from reference TRBV28 and TRBJ1-1, is as follows: DVKVTQSSRYLVKRTGEKVFLECVQDMDHENMFWYRQDPGLGLRLIYFSYDVKMKEKGDIPEGYSVSREKKERFSLILESASTNQTSMYLCASRTRGQGDTEAFFGQGTRLTVV.